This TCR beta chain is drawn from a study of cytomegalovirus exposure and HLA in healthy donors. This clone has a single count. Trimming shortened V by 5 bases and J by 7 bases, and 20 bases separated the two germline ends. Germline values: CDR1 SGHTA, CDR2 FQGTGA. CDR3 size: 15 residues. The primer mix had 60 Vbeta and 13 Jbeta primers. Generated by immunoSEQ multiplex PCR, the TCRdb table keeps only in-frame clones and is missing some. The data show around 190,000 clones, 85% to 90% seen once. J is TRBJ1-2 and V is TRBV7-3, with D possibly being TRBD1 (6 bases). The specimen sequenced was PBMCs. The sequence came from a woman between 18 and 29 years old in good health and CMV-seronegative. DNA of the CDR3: TGTGCCAGCAGCGCGACAGGTTGGGGGATTGGTGGCTACACCTTC. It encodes CASSATGWGIGGYTF. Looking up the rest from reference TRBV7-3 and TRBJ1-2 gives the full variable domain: GAGVSQTPSNKVTEKGKYVELRCDPISGHTALYWYRQSLGQGPEFLIYFQGTGAADDSGLPNDRFFAVRPEGSVSTLKIQRTERGDSAVYLCASSATGWGIGGYTFGSGTRLTVV.